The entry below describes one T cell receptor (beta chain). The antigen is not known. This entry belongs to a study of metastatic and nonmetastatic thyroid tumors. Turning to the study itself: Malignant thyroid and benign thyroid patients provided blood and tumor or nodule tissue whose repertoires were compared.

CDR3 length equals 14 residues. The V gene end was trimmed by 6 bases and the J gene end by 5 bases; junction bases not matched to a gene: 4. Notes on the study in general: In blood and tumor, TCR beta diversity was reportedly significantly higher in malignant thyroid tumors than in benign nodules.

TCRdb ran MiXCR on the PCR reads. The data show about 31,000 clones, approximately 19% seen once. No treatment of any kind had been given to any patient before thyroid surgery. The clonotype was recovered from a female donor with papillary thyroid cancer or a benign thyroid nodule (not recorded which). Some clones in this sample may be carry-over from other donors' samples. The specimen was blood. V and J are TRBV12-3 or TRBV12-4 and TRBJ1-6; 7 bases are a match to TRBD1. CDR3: CASSTGTDNSPLHF. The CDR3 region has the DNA TGTGCCAGCAGCACCGGGACAGATAATTCACCCCTCCACTTT.